This T cell receptor beta chain was profiled in a study of T cells after yellow fever vaccination. Findings of the study overall: Within FACS-sorted repertoires, abundant clonotypes contaminating from the bulk population could be present.

The CDR3 is 15 amino acids. J was trimmed by 8 bases and V by 2 bases; bases with no gene match: 9. Germline assignment: CDR1 DFQATT and CDR2 SNEGSKA (reference sequence). Each CDR3 protein gets one entry after TCRdb re-called the 5' RACE reads with MiXCR. The sample shows around 160,000 distinct CDR3 sequences, around 7.3% of them seen only once. Comment on this clonotype: What it binds is not known.

The rearrangement uses TRBV20-1 and TRBJ2-1; 10 bases line up with TRBD2. Sequenced here: CD4+ T cells sorted from PBMCs, sampled 5 days after the first yellow fever vaccination. This receptor was obtained from a man younger than 35 who received the YFV17D yellow fever vaccine. CDR3 loop: CSARKRSGGADEQFF. CDR3 DNA: TGCAGTGCTAGAAAGAGGAGCGGGGGGGCCGATGAGCAGTTCTTC.